This TCR beta chain derives from a study of T cell changes during pregnancy in multiple sclerosis. Germline V gene data show CDR1 as WSHSY and CDR2 as SAAADI. With V trimmed by 7 bases and J by 6 bases, 11 bases remained unmatched. This CDR3 comprises 14 residues. The method was immunoSEQ multiplex PCR; TCRdb's version includes in-frame clones alone and lacks a portion of them. In the table there are tens of thousands of clones, 92% of which are singletons. The clonotype comes from a female donor with multiple sclerosis, enrolled in a pregnancy study. The rearrangement joins TRBV10-2 to TRBJ2-7; TRBD1 aligns across 8 bases. The specimen comprised peripheral blood, sampled after pregnancy. The CDR3 DNA sequence: TGCGCCAGCAACCCGACAGGGGAGGTTGGCGAGCAGTACTTC. Translated: CASNPTGEVGEQYF.